Following are 20 T cell receptor beta chains from one sample sequenced in a study of OX40 agonist ivuxolimab in advanced cancers. Repertoires were generated with immunoSEQ multiplex PCR, while TCRdb's copy carries only in-frame clones and drops some. The sample has roughly 29,000 clones; 75% to 95% are singletons. The sequencing used CD4+ or CD8+ T cells sorted from blood, collected in a trial of the OX40 agonist ivuxolimab. The receptors come from an adult with an advanced solid tumor such as melanoma, head and neck, liver or kidney cancer.

The chain couples TRBV6-5 to TRBJ2-1; D may correspond to TRBD1 or TRBD2 (5 bases each). The germline V and J ends were trimmed by 2 bases and 7 bases, with 9 bases remaining between them. The V gene's germline CDR1 is MNHEY and CDR2 SVGAGI. This CDR3 comprises 13 residues. CDR3 sequence (DNA): TGTGCCAGCAGTTACCCTGAGGGGAATGAGCAGTTCTTC. It codes for CASSYPEGNEQFF.

V gene TRBV7-9 combines with J gene TRBJ2-2; D is possibly TRBD2 (7 bases). V lost 5 bases and J lost 6, with 13 bases in between. Germline assignment: CDR1 SEHNR and CDR2 FQNEAQ (reference sequence). The CDR3 length is 14 residues. The DNA of the CDR3 is TGTGCCAGCAGCGAGGGGGGGTACCCCGGGGAGCTGTTTTTT. Translating gives CASSEGGYPGELFF.

There are a few counts of this clone. V usage is TRBV6-1 and J usage is TRBJ1-4; tentative D call: TRBD1 (5 bases). Germline values: CDR1 MNHNS, CDR2 SASEGT. CDR3 length: 15 residues. V dropped 2 bases and J dropped 3 bases, with 10 bases sitting between them. The CDR3 coding sequence is TGTGCCAGCAGTGAATCCCGGGGCTCTAATGAAAAACTGTTTTTT. Its protein product is CASSESRGSNEKLFF.

The V gene is TRBV27, the J gene TRBJ2-1; 8 nucleotides agree with TRBD1. CDR3 length: 18 residues. V gave up 1 base and J gave up 4 bases; unmatched junction bases: 12. Germline lookup yields CDR1 MNHEY and CDR2 SMNVEV (reference sequence). The DNA for the CDR3 is TGTGCCAGCAGTTTATATCCAGGGGGCTTCCACCCTTACAATGAGCAGTTCTTC. Translation: CASSLYPGGFHPYNEQFF.

The chain employs TRBV5-1 and TRBJ2-3; D gene unclear. This CDR3 has 12 residues. V shed 4 bases and J shed 2 bases, with 5 bases lying between them. Germline V gene sequence: CDR1 SGHRS, CDR2 YFSETQ. CDR3 coding DNA: TGCGCCAGCAGCAAACCCACAGATACGCAGTATTTT. This translates into CASSKPTDTQYF.

This clone is medium-sized by share. The chain employs TRBV9 and TRBJ2-7, with D uncertain. V lost 0 bases and J 7 bases, leaving 11 bases between the germline ends. Per germline, CDR1 SGDLS and CDR2 YYNGEE. This CDR3 has 13 residues. CDR3 loop: CASSVDFLGEQYF. CDR3 coding DNA: TGTGCCAGCAGCGTAGATTTCTTGGGGGAGCAGTACTTC.

The chain combines TRBV11-2 with TRBJ2-1; 9 bases are shared with TRBD2. Germline CDR1 and CDR2: SGHAT and FQNNGV. The CDR3 is 15 amino acids. With V trimmed by 1 base and J by 7 bases, 5 bases remained unmatched. In nucleotides, the CDR3 is TGTGCCAGCAGCTTAGTGGTAGCGGGAGCAAATGAGCAGTTCTTC. Its translation is CASSLVVAGANEQFF.

The rearrangement uses TRBV10-1 and TRBJ2-3; no clear D. Per the germline V gene, CDR1 is WNHNN and CDR2 is SYGVQD (reference sequence). Trimming took 6 bases from V and 6 from J, leaving 13 bases between them. The CDR3 spans 13 residues. As DNA, the CDR3 is TGCGCCAGCAGCCAAACCAGAACGGATACGCAGTATTTT. Translation gives CASSQTRTDTQYF.

The V call is TRBV6-1, the J call TRBJ2-5; 8 positions agree with TRBD2. The CDR3 spans 15 residues. Unmatched junction bases numbered 8, after V lost 6 bases and J lost 2 bases. Per germline, CDR1 MNHNS and CDR2 SASEGT. CDR3 in DNA: TGTGCCAGCAGCGCAGGACTAGCCGGGCAAGAGACCCAGTACTTC. This encodes CASSAGLAGQETQYF.

The chain is built from TRBV15 and TRBJ2-2; a possible D gene is TRBD2 (5 bases). Per germline, CDR1 LNHNV and CDR2 YYDKDF (reference sequence). V was pared by 5 bases and J by 4 bases, with 11 bases between. The CDR3 runs 14 residues. The CDR3 DNA sequence: TGTGCCACCAGCGCTATTCGGGGCACCGGGGAGCTGTTTTTT. Protein: CATSAIRGTGELFF. Looking up the rest from reference TRBV15 and TRBJ2-2 gives the full variable domain: DAMVIQNPRYQVTQFGKPVTLSCSQTLNHNVMYWYQQKSSQAPKLLFHYYDKDFNNEADTPDNFQSRRPNTSFCFLDIRSPGLGDTAMYLCATSAIRGTGELFFGEGSRLTVL.

The chain combines TRBV7-9 with TRBJ2-5; 7 bases match TRBD1. The CDR3 runs to 13 residues. Per germline, CDR1 SEHNR and CDR2 FQNEAQ (reference sequence). V was clipped by 6 bases and J by 4 bases; unmatched bases: 5. The CDR3 protein is CASSPPGGETQYF. CDR3 in DNA: TGTGCCAGCAGTCCGCCAGGGGGAGAGACCCAGTACTTC.

This clone was observed a single time. This chain joins TRBV6-5 and TRBJ2-1, with D perhaps TRBD2 (5 bases). Germline V CDR1 and CDR2: MNHEY, SVGAGI. Trimming removed 0 bases at V and 2 bases at J, with 8 bases between. The CDR3 spans 15 residues. CDR3 loop: CASSYSRGTYNEQFF. In nucleotides, the CDR3 is TGTGCCAGCAGTTACTCGAGAGGGACCTACAATGAGCAGTTCTTC.

The J gene is TRBJ1-3, the V gene TRBV10-3; no clear D. Germline CDR1 ENHRY, CDR2 SYGVKD. V gave up 3 bases and J gave up 0 bases, with 6 bases separating them. CDR3 length: 14 residues. The CDR3 is CAISDHSSGNTIYF. The CDR3, as DNA: TGTGCCATCAGTGACCATTCCTCTGGAAACACCATATATTTT.

The V and J genes are TRBV11-2 and TRBJ2-7; D may be TRBD1 or TRBD2 (5 bases each). The germline CDR1 and CDR2 sequences are SGHAT and FQNNGV. The CDR3 runs 15 residues. V lost 1 base and J 0 bases, leaving 10 bases between the germline ends. CDR3 protein: CASSLVGTSSYEQYF. CDR3 nucleotides: TGTGCCAGCAGCTTAGTTGGGACCAGCTCCTACGAGCAGTACTTC.

In the case of this clone: Relative to the germline gene, one junction end is altered; a read error may explain this. V is TRBV5-1 and J is TRBJ2-7; D may match TRBD1 or TRBD2 (8 bases each). The CDR3 extends over 14 amino acids. Germline V lookup: CDR1 SGHRS, CDR2 YFSETQ. For the CDR3, the DNA is TGCGCCCGCAGCTGGGGGACAGGCGGGGGGGAGCAGTACTTC. Encoded protein: CARSWGTGGGEQYF.

This chain joins TRBV19 and TRBJ2-1; D is perhaps TRBD1 (6 bases). Germline assignment: CDR1 LNHDA and CDR2 SQIVND (reference sequence). There are 14 residues in the CDR3. Trimming stripped 6 bases from V and 4 bases from J, with 13 bases between. The CDR3 coding sequence is TGTGCCAGTAGCTATCGGGGACATTACAATGAGCAGTTCTTC. Protein sequence: CASSYRGHYNEQFF.

The rearrangement links TRBV7-9 to TRBJ2-1; D uncertain. The germline V gene has CDR1 SEHNR and CDR2 FQNEAQ (reference sequence). Trimming removed 2 bases at V and 8 bases at J, with 13 bases between. CDR3 length equals 14 residues. The CDR3 loop is CASSLHYRPHEQFF. The CDR3 bases are TGTGCCAGCAGCTTACATTACCGCCCTCATGAGCAGTTCTTC.

This chain uses TRBV6-6 with TRBJ2-7, with 9 nucleotides matching TRBD2. Looked up from germline, CDR1 is MNHNY and CDR2 is SVGAGI (reference sequence). This CDR3 comprises 14 residues. After removal of 8 bases from V and 7 bases from J, the junction contained 12 bases not matched to a gene. The CDR3 spells CASSTSGKISEQYF. The CDR3 DNA is TGTGCCAGCTCGACTAGCGGAAAGATCAGTGAGCAGTACTTC.

J is TRBJ2-7 and V is TRBV4-1; the D is unclear. The CDR3 contains 15 residues. Trimming took off 2 bases at V and 3 bases at J, with 14 bases between the two ends. The germline V gene encodes CDR1 MGHRA and CDR2 YSYEKL. CDR3 sequence reads: CASSQILDEFYEQYF. Here the CDR3 DNA reads TGCGCCAGCAGCCAAATTTTGGACGAATTCTACGAGCAGTACTTC.

This clone was detected a few times. This chain connects TRBV6-6 to TRBJ1-2; 7 bases are a match to TRBD1. The CDR3 length is 15 residues. CDR1 and CDR2 (germline): MNHNY, SVGAGI (reference sequence). V was clipped by 4 bases and J by 4 bases; unmatched bases: 9. The CDR3 DNA is TGTGCCAGCAGTTCACACAGGGGACGACTCTATGGCTACACCTTC. Translation: CASSSHRGRLYGYTF.